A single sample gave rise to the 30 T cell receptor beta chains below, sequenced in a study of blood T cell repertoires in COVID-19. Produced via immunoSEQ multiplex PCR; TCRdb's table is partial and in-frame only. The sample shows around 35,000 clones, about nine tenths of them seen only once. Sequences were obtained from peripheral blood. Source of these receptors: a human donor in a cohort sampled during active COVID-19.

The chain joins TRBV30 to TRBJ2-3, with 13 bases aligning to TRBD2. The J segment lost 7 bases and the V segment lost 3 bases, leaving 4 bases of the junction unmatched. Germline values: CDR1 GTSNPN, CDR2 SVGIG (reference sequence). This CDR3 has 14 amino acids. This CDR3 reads CAWRLAGGPNTQYF. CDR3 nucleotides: TGTGCCTGGAGACTAGCGGGAGGGCCCAATACGCAGTATTTT.

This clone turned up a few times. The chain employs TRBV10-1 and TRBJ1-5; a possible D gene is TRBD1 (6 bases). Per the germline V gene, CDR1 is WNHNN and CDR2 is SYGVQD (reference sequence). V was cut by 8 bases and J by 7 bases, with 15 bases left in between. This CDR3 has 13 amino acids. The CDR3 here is CASQDSLEQPQHF. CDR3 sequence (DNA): TGCGCCAGCCAGGACAGCTTGGAGCAGCCCCAGCATTTT.

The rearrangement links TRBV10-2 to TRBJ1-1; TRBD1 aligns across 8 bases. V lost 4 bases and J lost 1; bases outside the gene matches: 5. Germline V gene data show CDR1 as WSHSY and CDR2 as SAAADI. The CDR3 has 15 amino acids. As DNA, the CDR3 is TGCGCCAGCAGTGGGATAGGACAGGGGAACACTGAAGCTTTCTTT. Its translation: CASSGIGQGNTEAFF.

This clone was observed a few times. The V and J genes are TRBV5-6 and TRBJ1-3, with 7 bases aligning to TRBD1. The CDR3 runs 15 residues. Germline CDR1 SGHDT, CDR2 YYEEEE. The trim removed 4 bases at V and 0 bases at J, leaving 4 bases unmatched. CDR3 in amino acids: CASSPTGSSGNTIYF. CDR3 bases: TGTGCCAGCAGCCCGACAGGGAGCTCTGGAAACACCATATATTTT.

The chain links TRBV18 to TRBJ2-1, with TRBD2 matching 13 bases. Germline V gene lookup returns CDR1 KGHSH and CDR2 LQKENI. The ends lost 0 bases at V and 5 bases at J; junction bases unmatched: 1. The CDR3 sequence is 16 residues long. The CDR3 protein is CASSPPGTSGDNEQFF. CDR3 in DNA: TGTGCCAGCTCACCACCAGGGACTAGCGGGGACAATGAGCAGTTCTTC.

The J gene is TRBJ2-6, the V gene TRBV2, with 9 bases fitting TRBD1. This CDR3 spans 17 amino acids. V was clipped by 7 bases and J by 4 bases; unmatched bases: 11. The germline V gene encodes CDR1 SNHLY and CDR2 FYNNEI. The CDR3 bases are TGTGCCAGCACCCCGGGACAGGGATCGTTCGGGGCCAACGTCCTGACTTTC. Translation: CASTPGQGSFGANVLTF.

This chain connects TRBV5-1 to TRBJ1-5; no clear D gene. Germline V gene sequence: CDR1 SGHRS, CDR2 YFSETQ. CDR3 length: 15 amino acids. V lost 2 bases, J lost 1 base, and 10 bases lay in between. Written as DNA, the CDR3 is TGCGCCAGCAGCTTCTTCGGGGAGAGCAATCAGCCCCAGCATTTT. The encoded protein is CASSFFGESNQPQHF.

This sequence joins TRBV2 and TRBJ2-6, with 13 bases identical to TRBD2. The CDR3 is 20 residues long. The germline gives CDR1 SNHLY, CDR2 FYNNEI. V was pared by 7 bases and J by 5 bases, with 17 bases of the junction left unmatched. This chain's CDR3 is CASTGGFTSGREPRANVLTF. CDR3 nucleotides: TGTGCCAGCACCGGGGGCTTTACTAGCGGGAGGGAGCCTAGGGCCAACGTCCTGACTTTC.

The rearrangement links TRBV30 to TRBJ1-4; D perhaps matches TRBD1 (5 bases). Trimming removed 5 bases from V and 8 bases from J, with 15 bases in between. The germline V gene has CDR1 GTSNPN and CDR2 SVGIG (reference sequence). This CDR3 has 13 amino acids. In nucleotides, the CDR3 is TGTGCCTGGCAAAGGGGAGGAGGCGAAAAACTGTTTTTT. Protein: CAWQRGGGEKLFF.

In nucleotides, the CDR3 is TGTGCCTGGAGGCAAGGGTTGGGGAGTGAAAAACTGTTTTTT. Translating gives CAWRQGLGSEKLFF. V is TRBV30 and J is TRBJ1-4; D gene uncertain. The CDR3 has 14 residues. Germline V gene sequence: CDR1 GTSNPN, CDR2 SVGIG (reference sequence). Deletions cut 3 bases from V and 7 bases from J, with 15 bases between. The full variable domain, completed using reference TRBV30 and TRBJ1-4, is SQTIHQWPATLVQPVGSPLSLECTVEGTSNPNLYWYRQAAGRGLQLLFYSVGIGQISSEVPQNLSASRPQDRQFILSSKKLLLSDSGFYLCAWRQGLGSEKLFFGSGTQLSVL.

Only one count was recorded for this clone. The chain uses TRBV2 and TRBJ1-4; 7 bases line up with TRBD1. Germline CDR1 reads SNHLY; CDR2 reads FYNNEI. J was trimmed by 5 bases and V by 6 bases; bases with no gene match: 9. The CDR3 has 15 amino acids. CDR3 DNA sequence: TGTGCCAGCAGCCGACAGGGAGGATCAAATGAAAAACTGTTTTTT. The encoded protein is CASSRQGGSNEKLFF.

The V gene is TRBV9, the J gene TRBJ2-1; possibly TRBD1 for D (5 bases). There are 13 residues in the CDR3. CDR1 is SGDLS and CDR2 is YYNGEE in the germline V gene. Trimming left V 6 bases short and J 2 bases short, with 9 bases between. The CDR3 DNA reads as TGTGCCAGCAACCAGGGCCCCTACAATGAGCAGTTCTTC. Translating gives CASNQGPYNEQFF.

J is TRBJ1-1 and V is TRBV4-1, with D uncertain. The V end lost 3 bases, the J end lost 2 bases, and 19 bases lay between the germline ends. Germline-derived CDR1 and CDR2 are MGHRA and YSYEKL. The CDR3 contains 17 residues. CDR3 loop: CASSQIDILSVNTEAFF. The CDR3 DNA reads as TGCGCCAGCAGCCAGATTGACATCCTCTCTGTTAACACTGAAGCTTTCTTT.

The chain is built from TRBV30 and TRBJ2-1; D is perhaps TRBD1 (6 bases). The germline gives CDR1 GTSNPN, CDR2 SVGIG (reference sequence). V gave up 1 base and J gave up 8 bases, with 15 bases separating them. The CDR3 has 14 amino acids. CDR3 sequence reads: CAWSGNRVTDEQFF. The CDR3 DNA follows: TGTGCCTGGAGTGGGAACAGGGTCACGGATGAGCAGTTCTTC. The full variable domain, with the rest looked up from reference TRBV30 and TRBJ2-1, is SQTIHQWPATLVQPVGSPLSLECTVEGTSNPNLYWYRQAAGRGLQLLFYSVGIGQISSEVPQNLSASRPQDRQFILSSKKLLLSDSGFYLCAWSGNRVTDEQFFGPGTRLTVL.

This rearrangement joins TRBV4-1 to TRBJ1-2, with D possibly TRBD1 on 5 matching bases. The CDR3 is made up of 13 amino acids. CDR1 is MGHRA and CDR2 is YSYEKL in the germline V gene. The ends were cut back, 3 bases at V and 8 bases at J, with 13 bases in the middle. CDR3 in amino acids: CASSQSRAYGYTF. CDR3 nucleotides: TGCGCCAGCAGCCAGAGCAGGGCATACGGCTACACCTTC.

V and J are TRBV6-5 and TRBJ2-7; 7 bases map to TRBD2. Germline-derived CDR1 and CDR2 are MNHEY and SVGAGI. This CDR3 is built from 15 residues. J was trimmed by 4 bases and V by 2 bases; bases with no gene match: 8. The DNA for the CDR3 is TGTGCCAGCAGTTACCAGGCTAGCGGAAAGTACGAGCAGTACTTC. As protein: CASSYQASGKYEQYF.

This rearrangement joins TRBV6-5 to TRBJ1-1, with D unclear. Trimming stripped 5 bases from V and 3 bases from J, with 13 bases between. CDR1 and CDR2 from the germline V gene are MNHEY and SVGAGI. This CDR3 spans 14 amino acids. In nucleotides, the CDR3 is TGTGCCAGCAGTCCAGCCGGAGCGCACACTGAAGCTTTCTTT. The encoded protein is CASSPAGAHTEAFF.

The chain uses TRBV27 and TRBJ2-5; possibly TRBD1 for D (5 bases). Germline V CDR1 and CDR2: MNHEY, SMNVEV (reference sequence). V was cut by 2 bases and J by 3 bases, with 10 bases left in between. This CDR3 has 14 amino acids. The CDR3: CASSLAEGEETQYF. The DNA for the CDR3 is TGTGCCAGCAGTTTAGCTGAAGGGGAAGAGACCCAGTACTTC.

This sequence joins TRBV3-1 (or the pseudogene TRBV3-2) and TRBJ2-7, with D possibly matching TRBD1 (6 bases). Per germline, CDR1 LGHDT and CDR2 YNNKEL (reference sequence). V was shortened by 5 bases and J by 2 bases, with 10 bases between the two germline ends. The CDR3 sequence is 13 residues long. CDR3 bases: TGTGCCAGCAGCTTACGGACAGCCTACGAGCAGTACTTC. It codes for CASSLRTAYEQYF.

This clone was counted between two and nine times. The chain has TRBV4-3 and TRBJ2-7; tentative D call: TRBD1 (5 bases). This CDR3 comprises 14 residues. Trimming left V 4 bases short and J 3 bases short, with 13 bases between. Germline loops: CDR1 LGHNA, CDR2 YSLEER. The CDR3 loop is CASSPSPTGYEQYF. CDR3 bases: TGCGCCAGCAGCCCCTCCCCCACAGGCTACGAGCAGTACTTC.

CDR3 coding DNA: TGTGCCAGCATCAGCGGACAGGGGGGCGCCGAGACCCAGTACTTC. This sequence encodes CASISGQGGAETQYF. The chain joins TRBV6-5 to TRBJ2-5; TRBD1 matches at 10 bases. CDR1 and CDR2 from the germline V gene are MNHEY and SVGAGI. The CDR3 is made up of 15 amino acids. Losses at the gene ends were 7 bases for V and 5 bases for J; bases not matched to a gene: 10.

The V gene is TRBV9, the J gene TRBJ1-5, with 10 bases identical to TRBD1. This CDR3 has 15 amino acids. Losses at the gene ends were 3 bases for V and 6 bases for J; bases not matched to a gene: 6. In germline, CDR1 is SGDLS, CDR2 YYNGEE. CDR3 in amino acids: CASSEGGQGFQPQHF. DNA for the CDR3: TGTGCCAGCAGCGAGGGGGGACAGGGGTTTCAGCCCCAGCATTTT.

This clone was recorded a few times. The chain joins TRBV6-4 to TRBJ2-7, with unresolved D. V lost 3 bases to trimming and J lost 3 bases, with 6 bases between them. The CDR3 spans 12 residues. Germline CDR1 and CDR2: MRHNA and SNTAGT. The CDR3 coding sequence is TGTGCCAGCAGTGATAACGGCTACGAGCAGTACTTC. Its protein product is CASSDNGYEQYF.

DNA for the CDR3: TGTGCCACCAGTGATTCCGGGAGGGGGCCAGATACGCAGTATTTT. Translation gives CATSDSGRGPDTQYF. The chain recombines TRBV24-1 with TRBJ2-3, with TRBD2 as a possible D gene (8 bases). The CDR3 spans 15 residues. Germline V CDR1 and CDR2: KGHDR, SFDVKD. Between the trimmed V and J ends, which lost 2 bases and 4 bases, there was a span of 12 bases.

CDR3 sequence: CSVEARNTIYF. The CDR3 bases are TGCAGCGTTGAAGCTAGAAACACCATATATTTT. J is TRBJ1-3 and V is TRBV29-1; D gene uncertain. The germline gives CDR1 SQVTM, CDR2 ANQGSEA. The germline V and J ends were trimmed by 1 base and 5 bases, with 3 bases remaining between them. The CDR3 runs to 11 residues.

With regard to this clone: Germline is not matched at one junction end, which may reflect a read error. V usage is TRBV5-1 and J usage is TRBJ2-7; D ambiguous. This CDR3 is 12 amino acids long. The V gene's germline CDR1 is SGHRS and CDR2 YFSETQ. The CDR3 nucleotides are TGCGCCAGCAGCTTGGGTTCCTTCGAGCAGTACTTC. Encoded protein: CASSLGSFEQYF.

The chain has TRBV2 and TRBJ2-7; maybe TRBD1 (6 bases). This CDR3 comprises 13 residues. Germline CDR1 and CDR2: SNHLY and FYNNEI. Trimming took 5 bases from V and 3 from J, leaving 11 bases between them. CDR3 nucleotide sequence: TGTGCCAGCAGTCAAACAGGGTACTACGAGCAGTACTTC. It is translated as CASSQTGYYEQYF. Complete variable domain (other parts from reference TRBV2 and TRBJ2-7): EPEVTQTPSHQVTQMGQEVILRCVPISNHLYFYWYRQILGQKVEFLVSFYNNEISEKSEIFDDQFSVERPDGSNFTLKIRSTKLEDSAMYFCASSQTGYYEQYFGPGTRLTVT.

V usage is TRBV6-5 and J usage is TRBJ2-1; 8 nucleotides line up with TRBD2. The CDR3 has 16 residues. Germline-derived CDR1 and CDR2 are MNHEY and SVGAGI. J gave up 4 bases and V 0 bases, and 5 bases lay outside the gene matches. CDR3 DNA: TGTGCCAGCAGTTACTCACTAGCGGCCACATACAATGAGCAGTTCTTC. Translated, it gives CASSYSLAATYNEQFF.

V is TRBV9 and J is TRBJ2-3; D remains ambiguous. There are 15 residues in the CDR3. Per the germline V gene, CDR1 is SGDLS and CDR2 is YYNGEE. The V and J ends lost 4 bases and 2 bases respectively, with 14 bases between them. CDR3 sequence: CASSPPISITDTQYF. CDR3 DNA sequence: TGTGCCAGCAGCCCCCCGATTAGCATCACAGATACGCAGTATTTT.

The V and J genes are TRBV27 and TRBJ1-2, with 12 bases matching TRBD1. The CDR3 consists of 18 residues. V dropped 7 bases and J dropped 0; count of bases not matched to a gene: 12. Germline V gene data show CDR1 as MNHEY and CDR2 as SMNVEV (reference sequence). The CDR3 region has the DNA TGTGCCAGCATTTATACTCCGGGACAGGGGGCGGCTAACTATGGCTACACCTTC. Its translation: CASIYTPGQGAANYGYTF.